Described below is a single TCR beta chain sequence and its context. Its antigen remains unidentified. This record comes from a study of OX40 agonist ivuxolimab in advanced cancers. Study overall: Patients received ivuxolimab, an agonistic anti-OX40 (CD134) antibody. Patients were dosed intravenously with ivuxolimab at 0.01 to 10 mg/kg every 2 weeks.

The CDR3 is 13 residues long. Looked up from germline, CDR1 is MNHEY and CDR2 is SVGAGI. Germline trimming cut 2 bases from V and 6 bases from J; bases unmatched to any gene: 1. Sampling times: baseline, cycle 4 day 1, cycle 7 day 1. Findings and limits, study-wide: Expanded clones were, on average, more numerous among CD8+ T cells than CD4+.

Some clones are missing from TCRdb's copy, which holds only in-frame ones; the method was immunoSEQ multiplex PCR. Altogether roughly 38,000 clones are present, around 90% being singletons, with the ten largest covering roughly 0.57%. This TCR came from an adult with an advanced solid tumor such as melanoma, head and neck, liver or kidney cancer. The rearrangement links TRBV6-5 to TRBJ2-1; TRBD2 matches at 7 bases. The sequenced sample was CD4+ or CD8+ T cells sorted from blood, obtained in a trial of the OX40 agonist ivuxolimab. The CDR3: CASSYPGGNEQFF. The CDR3 bases are TGTGCCAGCAGTTACCCGGGAGGCAATGAGCAGTTCTTC.